The 30 T cell receptor beta chains given below trace back to one sample, sequenced in a study of blood T cell repertoires in COVID-19. Sequenced by immunoSEQ multiplex PCR; TCRdb stores in-frame clones only, minus some. Of about 130,000 clones in the sample, approximately 83% are singletons; the top ten hold 12%. Sequencing was carried out using peripheral blood. Every receptor here comes from a man between 60 and 70 years old with acute or convalescent COVID-19.

This chain joins TRBV28 and TRBJ2-1, with 9 bases identical to TRBD2. With V trimmed by 10 bases and J by 5 bases, 18 bases remained unmatched. There are 17 residues in the CDR3. In germline, CDR1 is MDHEN, CDR2 SYDVKM. The CDR3 DNA is TGTGCCACGCTAGCGGGAAGCACCGCCACAGTTAACAATGAGCAGTTCTTC. As protein: CATLAGSTATVNNEQFF.

This clone occurred a few times. The rearrangement links TRBV12-3 or TRBV12-4 to TRBJ2-7; D unclear. The CDR3 length is 13 residues. With 7 bases removed from V and 10 bases from J, the gap between germline ends came to 20 bases. CDR3 amino acids: CASKTPRTPTQYF. DNA of the CDR3: TGTGCCAGCAAAACGCCCCGAACCCCTACTCAGTACTTC.

CDR3 nucleotide sequence: TGCGCCAGCAGCCACCGGACAGGTACCTACGAGCAGTACTTC. Translation: CASSHRTGTYEQYF. This rearrangement joins TRBV4-1 to TRBJ2-7; 7 bases line up with TRBD1. CDR3 length: 14 residues. In germline, CDR1 is MGHRA, CDR2 YSYEKL. V shed 3 bases, J shed 2 bases, and the junction held 4 bases outside the gene matches.

The rearrangement uses TRBV7-9 and TRBJ2-7; 11 positions agree with TRBD1. The CDR3 is made up of 16 amino acids. The V and J ends lost 5 bases and 0 bases, in that order; junction bases with no gene match: 6. Germline V lookup: CDR1 SEHNR, CDR2 FQNEAQ (reference sequence). The CDR3 reads CASSHGTGGYSYEQYF. The CDR3 bases are TGTGCCAGCAGCCACGGGACAGGGGGTTACTCCTACGAGCAGTACTTC.

The rearrangement links TRBV6-5 to TRBJ2-4; D unresolved. From germline, CDR1 is MNHEY and CDR2 SVGAGI. The ends were cut back, 4 bases at V and 8 bases at J, with 6 bases in the middle. This CDR3 has 11 residues. CDR3 amino acids: CASSSGDIQYF. Written as DNA, the CDR3 is TGTGCCAGCAGTTCCGGAGACATTCAGTACTTC.

The CDR3 is CASSLSLGGGEQYF. As DNA, the CDR3 is TGTGCCAGCAGCTTGAGTCTCGGAGGAGGAGAGCAGTACTTC. The gene calls are TRBV5-4 and TRBJ2-7, with TRBD2 as a possible D gene (5 bases). Germline V CDR1 and CDR2: SGHNT, YYREEE (reference sequence). Trimming left V 1 base short and J 7 bases short, with 15 bases between. The CDR3 is made up of 14 amino acids. Supplemented by reference TRBV5-4 and TRBJ2-7, the full variable domain reads ETGVTQSPTHLIKTRGQQVTLRCSSQSGHNTVSWYQQALGQGPQFIFQYYREEENGRGNFPPRFSGLQFPNYSSELNVNALELDDSALYLCASSLSLGGGEQYFGPGTRLTVT.

This chain's CDR3 is CASTLGQLNEKLFF. The CDR3 bases are TGTGCCAGCACCCTGGGACAGCTTAATGAAAAACTGTTTTTT. J is TRBJ1-4 and V is TRBV28; 7 nucleotides align to TRBD1. The V segment lost 7 bases and the J segment 4 bases; nucleotides outside the gene matches: 6. Germline V gene data show CDR1 as MDHEN and CDR2 as SYDVKM. The CDR3 length is 14 residues. Full variable domain (rest looked up from reference TRBV28 and TRBJ1-4): DVKVTQSSRYLVKRTGEKVFLECVQDMDHENMFWYRQDPGLGLRLIYFSYDVKMKEKGDIPEGYSVSREKKERFSLILESASTNQTSMYLCASTLGQLNEKLFFGSGTQLSVL.

In its sample, this clone was seen a few times. This chain joins TRBV21-1 and TRBJ2-7; TRBD2, the D gene given by the table, was not confirmed from the DNA. TRBV21-1 is marked as a pseudogene. This CDR3 is built from 15 residues. DNA for the CDR3: TGTGCCAGCAGCAAAGAAACCCCCGGGTCCTACGAGCAGTACTTC. Translating it yields CASSKETPGSYEQYF.

The V call is TRBV10-3, the J call TRBJ2-7; 8 positions agree with TRBD2. This CDR3 is 14 amino acids long. From germline, CDR1 is ENHRY and CDR2 SYGVKD. V shed 0 bases and J 12 bases; nucleotides not matched to a gene: 10. This chain's CDR3 is CAISESGGSGNLYF. CDR3 in DNA: TGTGCCATCAGTGAGTCGGGCGGTAGCGGGAACCTGTACTTC.

There are a few counts of this clone. The chain joins TRBV5-1 to TRBJ1-2, with a tentative D call TRBD1 (5 bases). Trimming removed 4 bases at V and 4 bases at J, with 11 bases between. Germline CDR1 and CDR2: SGHRS and YFSETQ. There are 13 residues in the CDR3. DNA of the CDR3: TGCGCCAGCAGCCCCGTGGACACCTATGGCTACACCTTC. Translated, it gives CASSPVDTYGYTF. The variable domain in full, with the rest retrieved from reference TRBV5-1 and TRBJ1-2, is KAGVTQTPRYLIKTRGQQVTLSCSPISGHRSVSWYQQTPGQGLQFLFEYFSETQRNKGNFPGRFSGRQFSNSRSEMNVSTLELGDSALYLCASSPVDTYGYTFGSGTRLTVV.

J is TRBJ1-4 and V is TRBV25-1; 7 bases map to TRBD1. The germline CDR1 and CDR2 sequences are MGHDK and SYGVNS. The V and J ends lost 6 bases and 7 bases, in that order; junction bases with no gene match: 11. The CDR3 runs 15 residues. The CDR3 DNA sequence: TGTGCCAGCAGCAACGGACAGGCTGTTGGTGAAAAACTGTTTTTT. Its translation: CASSNGQAVGEKLFF. Full variable domain (rest looked up from reference TRBV25-1 and TRBJ1-4): EADIYQTPRYLVIGTGKKITLECSQTMGHDKMYWYQQDPGMELHLIHYSYGVNSTEKGDLSSESTVSRIRTEHFPLTLESARPSHTSQYLCASSNGQAVGEKLFFGSGTQLSVL.

This rearrangement joins TRBV4-1 to TRBJ1-4, with D perhaps matching TRBD1 (6 bases). CDR3 length equals 14 residues. Germline assignment: CDR1 MGHRA and CDR2 YSYEKL. V lost 2 bases, J lost 7 bases, and 11 bases lay in between. The CDR3 protein is CASSQQGISEKLFF. The CDR3 nucleotides are TGCGCCAGCAGCCAACAGGGGATAAGTGAAAAACTGTTTTTT.

This clone was seen once. V is TRBV4-2 and J is TRBJ2-1; possible D gene TRBD2, 5 bases. CDR3 length equals 13 residues. Trimming cost V 0 bases and J 9 bases, with 9 bases left between them. The germline gives CDR1 LGHNA, CDR2 YNFKEQ. CDR3 sequence: CASSQEGGREQFF. In DNA form, the CDR3 reads TGTGCCAGCAGCCAAGAAGGAGGACGTGAGCAGTTCTTC.

This clone was detected once. This chain uses TRBV27 with TRBJ2-1; TRBD1 is a possible D gene (6 bases). The germline V gene has CDR1 MNHEY and CDR2 SMNVEV (reference sequence). The V end was cut by 5 bases, the J end by 5 bases, with 22 bases between. This CDR3 is 17 amino acids long. CDR3 in DNA: TGTGCCAGCAGTGAGTTTTTTCGAGGACAGAAAAACAATGAGCAGTTCTTC. Translated: CASSEFFRGQKNNEQFF.

This clone was detected only once. This chain uses TRBV28 with TRBJ2-1; D possibly corresponds to TRBD2 (5 bases). CDR1 is MDHEN and CDR2 is SYDVKM in the germline V gene. The V gene lost 3 bases and the J gene lost 5 bases, with 5 bases spanning the gap. The CDR3 length is 12 residues. CDR3 protein: CASSFGDNEQFF. The CDR3 region has the DNA TGTGCCAGCAGTTTCGGGGACAATGAGCAGTTCTTC.

This clone was counted ten times or more. The genes are TRBV24-1 and TRBJ2-4, with a possible D match to TRBD1 (7 bases). This CDR3 contains 15 residues. V shed 2 bases and J shed 9 bases, with 16 bases lying between them. Germline-derived CDR1 and CDR2 are KGHDR and SFDVKD. The CDR3 sequence is CATSDSRGAQGIQYF. The CDR3 bases are TGTGCCACCAGTGATTCCAGGGGGGCCCAGGGCATTCAGTACTTC.

The chain has TRBV7-3 and TRBJ2-6; 11 bases match TRBD1. Germline CDR1 SGHTA, CDR2 FQGTGA. V shed 5 bases and J 1 base; nucleotides not matched to a gene: 4. The CDR3 contains 17 residues. The CDR3 DNA follows: TGTGCCAGCAGCCCCGGACAGGGGGCATCTGGGGCCAACGTCCTGACTTTC. Protein sequence: CASSPGQGASGANVLTF.

The chain carries TRBV5-1 and TRBJ2-1; 7 positions match TRBD2. With V trimmed by 7 bases and J by 6 bases, 10 bases remained unmatched. The CDR3 length is 14 residues. Germline V gives CDR1 SGHRS, CDR2 YFSETQ. CDR3 nucleotides: TGCGCCAGCGGCCTTGCGGGAGCCTCCAATGAGCAGTTCTTC. This gives the protein CASGLAGASNEQFF.

The J gene is TRBJ1-5, the V gene TRBV7-8; D is uncertain. Germline values: CDR1 SGHVS, CDR2 FQNEAQ. The length of the CDR3 is 18 residues. Between the trimmed V and J ends, which lost 2 bases and 0 bases, there was a span of 17 bases. For the CDR3, the DNA is TGTGCCAGCAGCTTAAGGCGGGGAACAGCTTATAGCAATCAGCCCCAGCATTTT. It specifies CASSLRRGTAYSNQPQHF.

This chain uses TRBV3-1 (or the pseudogene TRBV3-2) with TRBJ1-1, with D hard to call. V dropped 8 bases and J dropped 4 bases, with 14 bases sitting between them. This CDR3 has 13 amino acids. The germline CDR1 and CDR2 sequences are LGHDT and YNNKEL (reference sequence). The CDR3 is CASQPRRGTEAFF. The CDR3 bases are TGTGCCAGCCAGCCAAGGCGAGGCACTGAAGCTTTCTTT.

The V gene is TRBV27, the J gene TRBJ2-1; 9 bases map to TRBD1. Germline loops: CDR1 MNHEY, CDR2 SMNVEV (reference sequence). The CDR3 covers 16 residues. J was trimmed by 8 bases and V by 2 bases; bases with no gene match: 10. The CDR3 DNA sequence: TGTGCCAGCAGTTTAGTTACCGGGACAGGGCTCCATGAGCAGTTCTTC. It translates to CASSLVTGTGLHEQFF.

V and J are TRBV7-9 and TRBJ1-1, with D possibly matching TRBD1 (6 bases). The length of the CDR3 is 15 residues. V dropped 1 base and J dropped 1 base, with 10 bases sitting between them. The germline V gene has CDR1 SEHNR and CDR2 FQNEAQ (reference sequence). Here the CDR3 DNA reads TGTGCCAGCAGCTTAGGCCAAGGGGGGAACACTGAAGCTTTCTTT. Amino acids: CASSLGQGGNTEAFF.

Concerning this clone: In the same sample, other DNA sequences code for this CDR3. CDR3 amino acids: CASSGNNYGYTF. DNA for the CDR3: TGCGCCAGCAGCGGCAATAACTATGGCTACACCTTC. The chain joins TRBV5-1 to TRBJ1-2; D gene ambiguous. CDR1 SGHRS and CDR2 YFSETQ come from the germline V gene. CDR3 length: 12 amino acids. V gave up 4 bases and J gave up 1 base, with 5 bases separating them.

The chain recombines TRBV6-5 with TRBJ1-1; unclear D gene. Germline loops: CDR1 MNHEY, CDR2 SVGAGI. V was pared by 8 bases and J by 1 base, with 11 bases between. The CDR3 covers 13 residues. CDR3 in DNA: TGTGCCAGCGGCCCAGATTGGAACACTGAAGCTTTCTTT. Its translation is CASGPDWNTEAFF.

The genes are TRBV29-1 and TRBJ1-1; D might be TRBD1 (5 bases). The CDR3 spans 14 residues. V lost 1 base and J lost 5, with 14 bases in between. The V gene's germline CDR1 is SQVTM and CDR2 ANQGSEA. The CDR3 nucleotides are TGCAGCGTTGAAGGGCGGGGGACGGAGACTGAAGCTTTCTTT. Its translation: CSVEGRGTETEAFF. Filled out from reference TRBV29-1 and TRBJ1-1, the complete variable domain reads SAVISQKPSRDICQRGTSLTIQCQVDSQVTMMFWYRQQPGQSLTLIATANQGSEATYESGFVIDKFPISRPNLTFSTLTVSNMSPEDSSIYLCSVEGRGTETEAFFGQGTRLTVV.

The V and J genes are TRBV7-2 and TRBJ1-4, with a possible D match to TRBD1 (6 bases). Germline assignment: CDR1 SGHTA and CDR2 FQGNSA. The germline V and J ends were trimmed by 6 bases and 3 bases, with 17 bases remaining between them. The CDR3 loop spans 16 amino acids. The CDR3 DNA reads as TGTGCCAGCAGAGTTGGCCTTCGGACAGCTAATGAAAAACTGTTTTTT. As protein: CASRVGLRTANEKLFF.

The chain couples TRBV4-2 to TRBJ2-3; D call uncertain. This CDR3 has 15 residues. Trimming cost V 3 bases and J 7 bases, with 17 bases left between them. Germline CDR1 reads LGHNA; CDR2 reads YNFKEQ. CDR3 sequence: CASSHPSPSVNTQYF. In nucleotides, the CDR3 is TGTGCCAGCAGCCACCCGAGCCCCAGCGTTAATACGCAGTATTTT.

This clone was picked up a small number of times. The rearrangement joins TRBV18 to TRBJ1-4, with D unresolved. V lost 3 bases, J lost 0 bases, and 5 bases lay in between. The CDR3 extends over 14 amino acids. From germline, CDR1 is KGHSH and CDR2 LQKENI. In DNA, the CDR3 is TGTGCCAGCTCACCCCGAGCAACTAATGAAAAACTGTTTTTT. This translates into CASSPRATNEKLFF. Drawing the rest from reference TRBV18 and TRBJ1-4, the complete variable domain is NAGVMQNPRHLVRRRGQEARLRCSPMKGHSHVYWYRQLPEEGLKFMVYLQKENIIDESGMPKERFSAEFPKEGPSILRIQQVVRGDSAAYFCASSPRATNEKLFFGSGTQLSVL.

Written as DNA, the CDR3 is TGTGCCAGCAGTGAACTGCGGTTAAACACTGAAGCTTTCTTT. This codes for CASSELRLNTEAFF. The chain employs TRBV2 and TRBJ1-1, with D hard to call. The CDR3 length is 14 residues. V gave up 2 bases and J gave up 2 bases, with 9 bases separating them. Germline assignment: CDR1 SNHLY and CDR2 FYNNEI.

The rearrangement links TRBV2 to TRBJ2-7; weak D call: TRBD1 (6 bases). V was cut by 6 bases and J by 2 bases, with 14 bases left in between. CDR3 length: 14 residues. The V gene's germline CDR1 is SNHLY and CDR2 FYNNEI. DNA of the CDR3: TGTGCCAGCAGCCTTCGGCAGGGGACCTACGAGCAGTACTTC. Its protein is CASSLRQGTYEQYF.